This T cell receptor (beta chain) was sequenced during a study of blood T cell repertoires in COVID-19. Across the whole study: Researchers got acute and convalescent COVID-19 samples from the United States, Italy and Spain. Nucleic acid was either cDNA or gDNA, and it came from T cells, B-cell-depleted T cells, or PBMCs.

Original methodology: Amplification with reference gene primers provided the estimates of nucleated cell counts. Some clones are missing from TCRdb's copy, which holds only in-frame ones; the method was immunoSEQ multiplex PCR. V and J calls and clone size come straight from that table; D and trimming were deduced from the DNA. The sample carries about 280,000 clones, approximately 90% recorded once. V lost 5 bases to trimming and J lost 3 bases, with 13 bases between them. Per germline, CDR1 SGHTA and CDR2 FQGNSA. The CDR3 contains 14 residues. The TCR was taken from a man aged 40-55 years with acute or convalescent COVID-19. The chain links TRBV7-2 to TRBJ1-1; TRBD1 is a possible D gene (5 bases). The source material was peripheral blood. The chain's CDR3 is CASSEGGEYTEAFF. The CDR3 region has the DNA TGTGCCAGCAGCGAAGGAGGGGAGTACACTGAAGCTTTCTTT.